Sequencing of this T cell receptor beta chain was carried out in a study of PD-1 blockade in classical Hodgkin lymphoma (dated by TCRdb to between 2020 and 2021). With regard to the full study: Nivolumab dosing was 3 mg/kg intravenously every 2 weeks, continuing until either disease progression or unacceptable toxicity. A peripheral blood immune signature of response to PD-1 blockade in classical Hodgkin lymphoma was defined using TCR beta sequencing and CyTOF. What the research found in general, with its limitations: Newly diagnosed patients were reported to have lower baseline TCR diversity than healthy donors, and relapsed/refractory patients were reported to have lower baseline TCR diversity still. Among trial patients, those achieving complete response had baseline diversity similar to that of newly diagnosed patients, while diversity was significantly lower in partial responders and progressors. By C4D1, a significant rise was seen in CD4+ TCR diversity but not in CD8+ TCR diversity (p=0.0027 vs p=0.16), and the rise was most apparent among complete responders (p=0.02). Only a single clinical trial cohort was studied, and what caused the repertoire differences, possibly disease activity or prior therapy, remained undefined. Lower diversity was seen in patients whose nivolumab began less than 1 year after ASCT, and these patients were left out of later analyses so that immune reconstitution would not confound the results.

The time point label of this sample denotes: cycle 2 day 1 (C2D1) of nivolumab. Every trial patient had relapsed following autologous stem cell transplantation, and prior brentuximab vedotin exposure was what differed among cohorts A, B and C. The trial cohort included fewer than 65 patients with relapsed/refractory classical Hodgkin lymphoma, and each patient had a best overall response of complete response, partial response or progressive disease. Single-agent nivolumab was administered to trial patients in the multi-cohort phase II CheckMate 205 trial. An independent review committee assessed best overall response by applying the 2007 International Working Group response criteria. Trial PBMCs were obtained immediately prior to nivolumab initiation (C1D1) and on therapy at cycle 2 day 1 and cycle 4 day 1. Peripheral blood was collected in 8 mL Vacutainer Cell Preparation Tubes, from which PBMCs were isolated by centrifugation and then cryopreserved.

From the cysteine through the phenylalanine, the CDR3 covers 13 amino acids. Only CDR3 DNA remains: 39 bases, in frame from the first base. The germline V gene (reference sequence) specifies SGHNT as CDR1 and YYREEE as CDR2. V is cut by 5 bases and J by 4 bases, and the space between the germline ends is 9 bases. Genomic DNA was extracted with the Qiagen DNeasy kit from unsorted PBMCs and from negatively selected CD4+ and CD8+ fractions. Amplification of TCR beta CDR3 regions was done by immunoSEQ multiplex PCR with primers that anneal to V and J segments. A synthetic immune receptor repertoire was used to minimize amplification bias, and any remaining bias was removed computationally after sequencing. Under the source paper's analysis protocol: Repertoire diversity was quantified as the Shannon entropy index using custom Python scripts. Unsorted, CD4+ and CD8+ repertoires were examined separately, except in combined analyses, for which CD4+ and CD8+ sequences were merged in silico. Clonal expansion was defined as at least a 2-fold frequency increase after treatment relative to C1D1, with a pseudocount of 0.5 for undetected baseline clones. Singleton clones were defined as clones with 0 or 1 copy at C1D1, and non-singleton clones were defined as clones with 2 or more copies. Clones expanded in unsorted samples were labelled as CD4+, CD8+ or unknown by matching protein sequences in sorted samples from the same patient. Wilcoxon tests on paired samples were used to test changes in diversity from C1D1 to C4D1. As stored in TCRdb, this immuneACCESS dataset retains in-frame rearrangements with V and J assigned. A fraction of the clones does not appear; measured against another copy, unresolved V genes explain less than half of the discrepancy, and the remainder lacks a known reason. D and trimming were read from the DNA, whereas the V and J calls and clone size are those reported in that table. Recorded for this sample are under 60,000 clones; over 60% of them occurred a single time. Approximately 16% of the sample goes to the ten largest clones.

With regard to this clone: Its antigen is still unknown. Within one base of it there is no much larger clone, and no base qualities were kept.

This specimen was peripheral blood mononuclear cells (PBMCs), taken before the second cycle of nivolumab. Recombination joined TRBV5-4 with TRBJ1-4, with a weak D call of TRBD1 (5 bases match). This TCR was sampled from a human donor with classical Hodgkin lymphoma. The bases are TGTGCCAGCAGGACAGACGTTAATGAAAAACTGTTTTTT. Protein translation: CASRTDVNEKLFF.